These 10 T cell receptor beta chains were sequenced from one sample in a study of blood T cell repertoires in COVID-19. Repertoires were generated with immunoSEQ multiplex PCR, while TCRdb's copy carries only in-frame clones and drops some. The sample consists of about 190,000 clones, roughly nine tenths of them appearing once. The sample comprised PBMCs or T cells enriched from blood (not recorded which). All receptors come from a woman aged 40 to 50 in a cohort exposed to, infected with or recovered from COVID-19 (not recorded which).

The chain combines TRBV5-5 with TRBJ2-7, with D tentatively TRBD2 (5 bases). The CDR3 consists of 12 residues. Germline V gene sequence: CDR1 SGHKS, CDR2 YYEKEE (reference sequence). V shed 0 bases and J shed 6 bases, with 7 bases lying between them. The CDR3, as DNA: TGTGCCAGCAGCTTGGGGGCGGGCGAGCAGTACTTC. Translated: CASSLGAGEQYF.

This clone was observed a handful of times. In DNA form, the CDR3 reads TGTGCCAGCAGCCAGGGTAACCCGGGCGACGAGCAGTACTTC. It specifies CASSQGNPGDEQYF. The rearrangement uses TRBV6-5 and TRBJ2-7; possible D gene TRBD1, 5 bases. Germline values: CDR1 MNHEY, CDR2 SVGAGI. Between the trimmed V and J ends, which lost 6 bases and 5 bases, there was a span of 17 bases. The CDR3 length is 14 residues.

This chain links TRBV9 with TRBJ2-7, with 11 nucleotides matching TRBD2. CDR1 SGDLS and CDR2 YYNGEE come from the germline V gene. The trim removed 4 bases at V and 2 bases at J, leaving 14 bases unmatched. The CDR3 spans 18 residues. The CDR3 loop reads CASSNHGASGGTPYEQYF. As DNA, the CDR3 is TGTGCCAGCAGCAACCATGGGGCTAGCGGGGGGACCCCCTACGAGCAGTACTTC.

The J gene is TRBJ2-1, the V gene TRBV5-1, with TRBD2 identical over 8 bases. The V segment lost 6 bases and the J segment 0 bases; nucleotides outside the gene matches: 8. The V gene's germline CDR1 is SGHRS and CDR2 YFSETQ. The CDR3 consists of 16 residues. The CDR3 DNA sequence: TGCGCCAGCAACGGACTAGCCACCGACTCCTACAATGAGCAGTTCTTC. This gives the protein CASNGLATDSYNEQFF.

V gene TRBV5-1 combines with J gene TRBJ2-1; D might be TRBD1 (5 bases). Germline CDR1 is SGHRS and CDR2 is YFSETQ. Between the trimmed V and J ends, which lost 4 bases and 8 bases, there was a span of 22 bases. This CDR3 contains 16 residues. CDR3 protein: CASSGTGQGLVDEQFF. Written as DNA, the CDR3 is TGCGCCAGCAGCGGTACCGGGCAGGGATTGGTTGATGAGCAGTTCTTC.

This clone appeared once. The V and J genes are TRBV7-8 and TRBJ2-5; D is perhaps TRBD2 (6 bases). The germline V gene has CDR1 SGHVS and CDR2 FQNEAQ. CDR3 size: 12 residues. V was clipped by 0 bases and J by 10 bases, with 9 bases between them. CDR3 sequence reads: CASSLAWGVQYF. The DNA of the CDR3 is TGTGCCAGCAGCTTAGCGTGGGGGGTCCAGTACTTC.

V and J are TRBV25-1 and TRBJ2-1; 15 bases align to TRBD2. The germline CDR1 and CDR2 sequences are MGHDK and SYGVNS. The junction had 5 bases not matched to a gene; V was cut back by 3 bases and J by 2 bases. This CDR3 region has 18 residues. This chain's CDR3 is CASSDPRTSGGAYNEQFF. CDR3 bases: TGTGCCAGCAGTGACCCCCGGACTAGCGGGGGGGCCTACAATGAGCAGTTCTTC.

This clone was seen a single time. The genes are TRBV6-4 and TRBJ2-3; TRBD2 agrees at 9 bases. The J segment lost 6 bases and the V segment lost 3 bases, leaving 10 bases of the junction unmatched. The CDR3 consists of 16 residues. Germline CDR1 and CDR2: MRHNA and SNTAGT. The CDR3 DNA is TGTGCCAGCAGTGAATCCGGCGGGGGGGCTTCGGATACGCAGTATTTT. Its translation: CASSESGGGASDTQYF.

The rearrangement uses TRBV6-5 and TRBJ1-5; 8 nucleotides agree with TRBD1. The CDR3 runs 14 residues. Germline CDR1 reads MNHEY; CDR2 reads SVGAGI. With V trimmed by 1 base and J by 6 bases, 2 bases remained unmatched. This CDR3 reads CASSYLQGGQPQHF. Written as DNA, the CDR3 is TGTGCCAGCAGTTACTTACAGGGGGGTCAGCCCCAGCATTTT.

The chain employs TRBV4-1 and TRBJ2-1; D is perhaps TRBD2 (6 bases). CDR3 length equals 17 residues. In germline, CDR1 is MGHRA, CDR2 YSYEKL. With 3 bases removed from V and 6 bases from J, the gap between germline ends came to 21 bases. This CDR3 is CASSQVSGLAKSNEQFF. CDR3 sequence (DNA): TGCGCCAGCAGCCAGGTTTCGGGACTCGCTAAATCCAATGAGCAGTTCTTC.